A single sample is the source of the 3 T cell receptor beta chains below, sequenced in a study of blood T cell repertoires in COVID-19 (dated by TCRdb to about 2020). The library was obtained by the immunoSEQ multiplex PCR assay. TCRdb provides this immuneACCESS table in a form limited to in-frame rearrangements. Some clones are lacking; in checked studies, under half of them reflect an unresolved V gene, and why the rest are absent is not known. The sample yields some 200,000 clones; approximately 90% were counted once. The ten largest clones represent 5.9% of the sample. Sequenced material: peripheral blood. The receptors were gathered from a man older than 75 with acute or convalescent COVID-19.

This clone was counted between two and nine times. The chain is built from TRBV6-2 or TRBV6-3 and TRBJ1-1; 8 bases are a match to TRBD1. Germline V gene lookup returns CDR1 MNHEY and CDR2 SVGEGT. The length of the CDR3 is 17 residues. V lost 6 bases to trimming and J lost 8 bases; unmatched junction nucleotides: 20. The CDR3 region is CASSHLDRVTTNQEAFF. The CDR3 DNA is TGTGCCAGCAGCCACTTGGACAGGGTGACAACTAACCAAGAAGCTTTCTTT.

The CDR3 region is CASSPRDRTSSGANVLTF. The CDR3 coding sequence is TGTGCCAGTAGTCCGAGGGACAGAACAAGCTCTGGGGCCAACGTCCTGACTTTC. This rearrangement joins TRBV19 to TRBJ2-6, with 7 nucleotides matching TRBD1. Germline values: CDR1 LNHDA, CDR2 SQIVND (reference sequence). After removal of 5 bases from V and 0 bases from J, the junction contained 10 bases not matched to a gene. This CDR3 region has 18 residues.

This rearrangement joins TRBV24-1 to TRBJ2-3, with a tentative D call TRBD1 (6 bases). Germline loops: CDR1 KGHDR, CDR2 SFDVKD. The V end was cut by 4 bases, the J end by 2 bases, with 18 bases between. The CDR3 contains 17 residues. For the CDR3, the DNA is TGTGCCACCAGTGACTCCAATGGACAGAGAAACACAGATACGCAGTATTTT. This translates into CATSDSNGQRNTDTQYF.